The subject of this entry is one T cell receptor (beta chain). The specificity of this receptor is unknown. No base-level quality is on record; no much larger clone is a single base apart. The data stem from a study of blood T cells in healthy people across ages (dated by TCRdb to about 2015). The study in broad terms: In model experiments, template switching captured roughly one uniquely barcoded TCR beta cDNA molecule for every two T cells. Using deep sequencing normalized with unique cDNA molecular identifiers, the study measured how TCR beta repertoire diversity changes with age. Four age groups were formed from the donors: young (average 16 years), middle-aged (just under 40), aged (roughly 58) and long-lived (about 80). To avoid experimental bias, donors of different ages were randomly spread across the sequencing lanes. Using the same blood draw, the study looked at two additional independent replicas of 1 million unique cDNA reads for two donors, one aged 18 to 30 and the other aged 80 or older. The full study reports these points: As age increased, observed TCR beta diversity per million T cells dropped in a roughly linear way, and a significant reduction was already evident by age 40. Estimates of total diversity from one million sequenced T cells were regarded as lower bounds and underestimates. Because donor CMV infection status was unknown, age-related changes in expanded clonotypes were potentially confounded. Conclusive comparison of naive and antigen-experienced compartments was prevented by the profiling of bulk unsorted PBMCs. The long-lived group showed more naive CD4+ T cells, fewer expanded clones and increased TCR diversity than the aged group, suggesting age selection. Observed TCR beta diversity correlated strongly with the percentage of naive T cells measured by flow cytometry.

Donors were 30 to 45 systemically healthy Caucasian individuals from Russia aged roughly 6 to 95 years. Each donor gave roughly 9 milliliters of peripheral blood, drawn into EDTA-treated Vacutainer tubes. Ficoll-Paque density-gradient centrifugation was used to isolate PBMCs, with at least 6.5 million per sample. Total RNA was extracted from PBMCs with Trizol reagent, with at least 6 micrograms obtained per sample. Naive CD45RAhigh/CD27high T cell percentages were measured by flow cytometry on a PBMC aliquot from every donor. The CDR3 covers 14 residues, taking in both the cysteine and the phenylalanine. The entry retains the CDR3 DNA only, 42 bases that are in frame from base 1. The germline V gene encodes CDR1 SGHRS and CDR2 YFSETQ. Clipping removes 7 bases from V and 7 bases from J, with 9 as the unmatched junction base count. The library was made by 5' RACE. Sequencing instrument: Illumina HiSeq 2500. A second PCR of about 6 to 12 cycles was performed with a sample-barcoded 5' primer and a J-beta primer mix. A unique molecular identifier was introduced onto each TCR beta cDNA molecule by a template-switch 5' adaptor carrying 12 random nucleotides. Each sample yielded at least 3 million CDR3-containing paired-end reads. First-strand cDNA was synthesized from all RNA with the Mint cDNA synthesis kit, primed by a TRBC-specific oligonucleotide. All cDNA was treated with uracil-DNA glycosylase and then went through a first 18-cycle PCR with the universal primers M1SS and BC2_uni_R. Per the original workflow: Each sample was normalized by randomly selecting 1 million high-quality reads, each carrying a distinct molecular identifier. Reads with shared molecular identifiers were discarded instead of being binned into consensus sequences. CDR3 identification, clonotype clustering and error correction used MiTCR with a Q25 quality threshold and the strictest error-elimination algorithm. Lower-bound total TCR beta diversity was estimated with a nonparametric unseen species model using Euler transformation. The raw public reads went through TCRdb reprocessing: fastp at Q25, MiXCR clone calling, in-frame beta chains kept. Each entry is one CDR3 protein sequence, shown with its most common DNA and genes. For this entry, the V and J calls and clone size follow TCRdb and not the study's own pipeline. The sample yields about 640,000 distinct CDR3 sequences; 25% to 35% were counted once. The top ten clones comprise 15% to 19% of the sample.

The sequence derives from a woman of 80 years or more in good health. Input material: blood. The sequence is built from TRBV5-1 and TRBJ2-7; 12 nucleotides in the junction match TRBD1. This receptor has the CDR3 CASSEGTGGLEQYF. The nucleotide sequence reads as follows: TGCGCCAGCTCCGAAGGGACAGGGGGCTTAGAGCAGTACTTC.